This T cell receptor beta chain came from a study of long-term antiretroviral therapy in people with HIV. Run at survey level, the immunoSEQ assay was version v3.0. The data were produced by immunoSEQ multiplex PCR, yet TCRdb's version contains in-frame clones alone and is incomplete. Among around 21,000 clones listed, about 88% were seen once. The CDR3 length is 14 residues. CDR1 is KGHSH, CDR2 LQKENI, per germline. V was pared by 3 bases and J by 3 bases, with 4 bases of the junction left unmatched. The source is a man aged 55 to 70 with HIV. V gene TRBV18 combines with J gene TRBJ2-5; 7 positions match TRBD1. The material was unsorted PBMCs, obtained 2.3 years after starting antiretroviral therapy. The CDR3 DNA sequence: TGTGCCAGCTCACCGTCCCAGGGGGAAGAGACCCAGTACTTC. Its protein is CASSPSQGEETQYF.